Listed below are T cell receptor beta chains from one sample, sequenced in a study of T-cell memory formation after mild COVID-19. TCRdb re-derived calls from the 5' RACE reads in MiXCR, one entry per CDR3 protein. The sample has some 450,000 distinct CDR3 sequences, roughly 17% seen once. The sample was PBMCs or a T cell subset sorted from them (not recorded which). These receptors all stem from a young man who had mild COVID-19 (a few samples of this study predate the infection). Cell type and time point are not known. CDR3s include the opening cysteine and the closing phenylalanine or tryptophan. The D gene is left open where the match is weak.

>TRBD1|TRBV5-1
CASSLDPGQAYEQYF
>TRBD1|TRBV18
CASSLGQAPDTQYF
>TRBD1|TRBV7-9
CASILRTGGAVEAFF
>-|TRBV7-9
CASALMNTEAFF
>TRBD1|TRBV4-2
CASSPGTGGVKNIQYF
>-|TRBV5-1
CASSLEDPAYNEQFF
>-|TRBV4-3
CASSPGPGFYGYTF
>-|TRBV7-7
CASAPGATGELFF
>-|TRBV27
CASSSRLTGNTEAFF
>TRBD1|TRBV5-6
CASSGGTGARLGYEQYF
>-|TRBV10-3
CAISEERAYGYTF
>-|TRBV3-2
CASSPMPTGANTGELFF
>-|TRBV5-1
CASSLLPGQVSGNTIYF
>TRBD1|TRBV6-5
CASSYTEGTGLETQYF
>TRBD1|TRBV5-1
CASSLVTGDVAEAFF
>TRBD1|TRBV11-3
CASSPRGTNTGELFF
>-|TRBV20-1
CSASGPETQYF
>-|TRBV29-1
CSVTRGGDQPQHF
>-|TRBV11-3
CASSLSGNTQYF
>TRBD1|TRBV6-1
CASSELWSGGGEKLFF
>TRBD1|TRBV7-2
CASSLGQGAGGNQPQHF
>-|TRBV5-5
CASSLRGSSNQPQHF
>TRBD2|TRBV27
CASSSTVLLAGGTGELFF
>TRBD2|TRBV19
CASSAGGASATDTQYF
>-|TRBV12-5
CASGFSGGLGEQYF
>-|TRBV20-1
CSARDRGQGGPYNEQFF
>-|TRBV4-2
CASSQEVQGIGGYTF
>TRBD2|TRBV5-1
CASSSPGLAGAASSYNEQFF
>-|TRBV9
CASSADGGQPQHF
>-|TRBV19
CASSPGDSSTDTQYF
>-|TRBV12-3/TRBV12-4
CASRDSSTNEKLFF
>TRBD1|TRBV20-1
CSARGGTGVEGYTF
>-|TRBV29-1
CSVFQPRASFYGYTF
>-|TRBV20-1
CSARSPNTEAFF
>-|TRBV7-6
CASSLGGRVEQFF
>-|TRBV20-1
CSARDPSGVAGELFF
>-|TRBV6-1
CATKSSPAGPNEKLFF
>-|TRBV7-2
CASRRPGVQAGYTF
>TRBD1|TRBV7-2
CASSYAGGSNTEAFF
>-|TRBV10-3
CAISERRNNEKLFF
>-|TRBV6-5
CASSYWGSGYNTEAFF
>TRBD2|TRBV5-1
CASSLNSGVYNEQFF
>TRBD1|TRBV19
CAAVAGGQETQYF
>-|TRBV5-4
CASSFKIQDTIYF
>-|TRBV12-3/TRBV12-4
CASSPLNLGYTF